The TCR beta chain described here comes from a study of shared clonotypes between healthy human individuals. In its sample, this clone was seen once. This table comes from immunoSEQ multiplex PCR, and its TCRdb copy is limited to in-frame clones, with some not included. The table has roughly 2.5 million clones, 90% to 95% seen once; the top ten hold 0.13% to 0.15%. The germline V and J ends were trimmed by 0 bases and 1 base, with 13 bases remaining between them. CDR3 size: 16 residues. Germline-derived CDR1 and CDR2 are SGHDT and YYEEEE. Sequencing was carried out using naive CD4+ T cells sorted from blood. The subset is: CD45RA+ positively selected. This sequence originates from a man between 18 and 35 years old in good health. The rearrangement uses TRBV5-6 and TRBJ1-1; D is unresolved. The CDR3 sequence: CASSLDTRPRNTEAFF. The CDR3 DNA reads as TGTGCCAGCAGCTTGGATACTCGACCAAGGAACACTGAAGCTTTCTTT.